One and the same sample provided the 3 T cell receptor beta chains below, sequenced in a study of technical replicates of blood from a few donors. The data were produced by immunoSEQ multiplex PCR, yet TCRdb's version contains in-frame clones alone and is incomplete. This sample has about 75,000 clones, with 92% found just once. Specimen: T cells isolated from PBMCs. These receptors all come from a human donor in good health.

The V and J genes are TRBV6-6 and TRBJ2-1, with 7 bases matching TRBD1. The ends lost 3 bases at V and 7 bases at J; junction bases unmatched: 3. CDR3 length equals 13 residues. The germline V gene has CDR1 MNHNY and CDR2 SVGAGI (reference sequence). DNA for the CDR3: TGTGCCAGCAGTTATGCAGGGGGTAATGAGCAGTTCTTC. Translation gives CASSYAGGNEQFF.

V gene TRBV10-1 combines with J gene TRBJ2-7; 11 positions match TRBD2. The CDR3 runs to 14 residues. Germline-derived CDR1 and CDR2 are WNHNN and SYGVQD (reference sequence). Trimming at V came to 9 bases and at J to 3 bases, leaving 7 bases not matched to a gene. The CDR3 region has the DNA TGCGCCAGTACTACTAGCGGGAGAGACTACGAGCAGTACTTC. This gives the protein CASTTSGRDYEQYF.

In DNA form, the CDR3 reads TGCGCCACCCCTCCGGGCGAGGGGGCGATCACCGGGGAGCTGTTTTTT. It translates to CATPPGEGAITGELFF. The chain employs TRBV5-1 and TRBJ2-2; 7 bases match TRBD1. Germline CDR1 is SGHRS and CDR2 is YFSETQ. V shed 9 bases and J 4 bases; nucleotides not matched to a gene: 15. The CDR3 is made up of 16 amino acids.